These T cell receptor beta chains were read from a single sample in a study of cytomegalovirus exposure and HLA in healthy donors. Clones were sequenced by immunoSEQ multiplex PCR, and TCRdb holds only the in-frame ones, with some missing. The repertoire includes under 130,000 clones, approximately 70% of them detected once, and 3.8% sits in the top ten. The specimen was PBMCs. These receptors originate from a man aged 25 to 45 in good health and CMV-seropositive. CDR3s include the opening cysteine and the closing phenylalanine or tryptophan. Each record gives: V gene, D gene, J gene, clone size, CDR3 DNA, CDR3 protein. A D gene is named only where the DNA matches it firmly. Clone size, where shown, is once, few, many, or a class for clones that have expanded.

TRBV15	-	TRBJ2-7	-	TGTGCCACCAGGCCCGACAGCTCCTACGAGCAGTACTTC	CATRPDSSYEQYF
TRBV28	-	TRBJ1-2	-	TGTGCCAGCAGTTTACAGGGATCCTATGGCTACACCTTC	CASSLQGSYGYTF
TRBV18	-	TRBJ1-1	few	TGTGCCAGCTCACCAACGTGGGGAGGGGACACTGAAGCTTTCTTT	CASSPTWGGDTEAFF
TRBV19	-	TRBJ1-5	few	TGTGCCAGTAGTTCTACCTGGGGGGGCAATCAGCCCCAGCATTTT	CASSSTWGGNQPQHF
TRBV4-2	TRBD2	TRBJ2-5	-	TGTGCCAGCAGCCAAGAGCTAGCGGGGGGAGGAGAGACCCAGTACTTC	CASSQELAGGGETQYF
TRBV6-5	TRBD1	TRBJ1-2	-	TGTGCCAGCCAATCACCGGGACAGGGGGCATCTAGGTACACCTTC	CASQSPGQGASRYTF
TRBV6-1	TRBD1	TRBJ2-3	-	TGTGCCAGCAGTGGGGACAGGGGCGGCAATACGCAGTATTTT	CASSGDRGGNTQYF
TRBV29-1	-	TRBJ1-2	few	TGCAGCGTTTACTCAGCGGACGGTTTCTCCTATGGCTACACCTTC	CSVYSADGFSYGYTF
TRBV10-3	TRBD2	TRBJ2-2	-	TGTGCCATACCTACTAGCGGGATTACCGGGGAGCTGTTTTTT	CAIPTSGITGELFF
TRBV5-4	TRBD1	TRBJ2-7	-	TGTGCCAGCAGCTTTGGGACAGGGAACTACGAGCAGTACTTC	CASSFGTGNYEQYF
TRBV2	TRBD2	TRBJ2-5	-	TGTGCCAGCGAGGCCTCGGGGGGGGCCCAGTACTTC	CASEASGGAQYF
TRBV6-5	-	TRBJ2-7	-	TGTGCCAGCAGTTACTCCCCTCAGGGAGGCTACGAGCAGTACTTC	CASSYSPQGGYEQYF
TRBV6-4	TRBD2	TRBJ2-3	-	TGTGCCAGCCGCCGGGGACTAGCATGGATAACAGATACGCAGTATTTT	CASRRGLAWITDTQYF